This TCR beta chain was captured by sequencing in a study of T cell responses to AZD1222 COVID-19 vaccine. Study at large: Pooling was applied to second doses at about 4 or about 12 weeks. Findings and caveats of the study: Repertoires in all cases were sampled only once the peak T cell response had passed. Reportedly, nearly half the spike-specific TCRs target unmutated variant regions.

Points on this clone: As yet, its antigen is unknown.

Generated by immunoSEQ multiplex PCR, the TCRdb table keeps only in-frame clones and is missing some. The sample contains about 110,000 clones, almost 90% of which appear only once. The sequenced sample was peripheral blood, obtained on day 0 of AZD1222 vaccination. The receptor was isolated from an adult in good health.

Here the CDR3 DNA reads TGTGCCAGTAGTGCCCCGGACAGGGTCACCGGGGAGCTGTTTTTT. Its protein is CASSAPDRVTGELFF. The gene calls are TRBV19 and TRBJ2-2, with 8 bases identical to TRBD1. V lost 5 bases and J lost 4; bases outside the gene matches: 6. This CDR3 is built from 15 residues. Germline CDR1 LNHDA, CDR2 SQIVND (reference sequence).